The 6 T cell receptor beta chains reported below all come from one sample, sequenced in a study of T cell changes during pregnancy in multiple sclerosis. Only in-frame clones appear in the TCRdb table, and some are missing; sequencing was by immunoSEQ multiplex PCR. The top ten clones hold over 5% of a sample with fewer than 45,000 clones, approximately 90% of them seen once. The sample was CD8+ T cells from peripheral blood mononuclear cells, taken after pregnancy. Receptors were obtained from a female donor in good health, enrolled as a control in a pregnancy study.

The V gene is TRBV6-5, the J gene TRBJ1-2; TRBD1 agrees at 10 bases. The junction had 2 bases not matched to a gene; V was cut back by 0 bases and J by 4 bases. The length of the CDR3 is 15 residues. Germline V gene lookup returns CDR1 MNHEY and CDR2 SVGAGI. Here the CDR3 reads CASSYSDRGFYGYTF. The CDR3 bases are TGTGCCAGCAGTTACTCGGACAGGGGGTTCTATGGCTACACCTTC.

The chain couples TRBV7-9 to TRBJ2-2, with D tentatively TRBD2 (6 bases). Germline assignment: CDR1 SEHNR and CDR2 FQNEAQ (reference sequence). This CDR3 region has 15 residues. V lost 5 bases, J lost 3 bases, and 13 bases lay in between. Here the CDR3 reads CASSQGAGHTGELFF. The CDR3 coding sequence is TGTGCCAGCAGCCAGGGTGCGGGGCACACCGGGGAGCTGTTTTTT.

Here the CDR3 reads CASSQARGVGTDTQYF. In DNA, the CDR3 is TGCGCCAGCAGCCAAGCGCGGGGGGTTGGCACAGATACGCAGTATTTT. The genes are TRBV4-3 and TRBJ2-3; 8 positions match TRBD2. This CDR3 region has 16 residues. CDR1 is LGHNA, CDR2 YSLEER, per germline. V dropped 1 base and J dropped 1; count of bases not matched to a gene: 4.

The J gene is TRBJ1-1, the V gene TRBV13; D unclear. The germline V and J ends were trimmed by 5 bases and 4 bases, with 17 bases remaining between them. This CDR3 is 15 amino acids long. CDR1 and CDR2 (germline): PRHDT, FYEKMQ (reference sequence). CDR3 in DNA: TGTGCCAGCAGCGGCCAGGAGGGTTTATCCACTGAAGCTTTCTTT. It is translated as CASSGQEGLSTEAFF.

Sample share makes this clone medium-sized. This chain uses TRBV5-1 with TRBJ2-1, with TRBD1 as a possible D gene (6 bases). The V gene's germline CDR1 is SGHRS and CDR2 YFSETQ. The CDR3 is 15 residues long. Deletions cut 4 bases from V and 8 bases from J, with 19 bases between. CDR3 sequence reads: CASSPQGAQGDEQFF. In DNA, the CDR3 is TGCGCCAGCAGCCCACAGGGTGCTCAGGGCGATGAGCAGTTCTTC.

The chain carries TRBV6-5 and TRBJ2-5; tentatively, D is TRBD2 (5 bases). Trimming cost V 2 bases and J 5 bases, with 12 bases left between them. Germline values: CDR1 MNHEY, CDR2 SVGAGI. CDR3 length: 14 amino acids. The CDR3 DNA reads TGTGCCAGCAGTTACATAACTAGTTTGGAGACCCAGTACTTC. This translates into CASSYITSLETQYF.